This T cell receptor beta chain emerged from a study of breast tumors, draining lymph nodes, adjacent tissues. The sample holds a few counts of this clonotype. What it binds is not known. A clone one base away is much larger, so this may be a read error. Breast cancer patients provided tissue from their axillary draining lymph nodes. Notes on the study in general: Tumors had less TCR diversity than lymph nodes, more than nontumor tissue. The data were judged consistent with most tumor T cells coming from lymph node and expanding in tumor.

The V gene's germline CDR1 is DFQATT and CDR2 SNEGSKA (reference sequence). CDR3 length: 16 amino acids. Trimming took 6 bases from V and 7 from J; bases not matched to a gene: 18. Via MiXCR, TCRdb re-called the multiplex PCR reads, giving one row per CDR3 protein. The data show 290,000 or so distinct CDR3 sequences, more than 30% seen once. The receptor's source is a female donor with breast cancer. Some clones in this sample may be carry-over from other donors' samples. This rearrangement joins TRBV20-1 to TRBJ2-1; 7 nucleotides agree with TRBD2. Material for sequencing was axillary lymph node tissue. CDR3 amino acids: CSAPSGATRTYNEQFF. The CDR3 DNA follows: TGCAGTGCACCGAGCGGGGCTACTCGGACATATAATGAGCAGTTCTTC.